One and the same sample provided the 5 T cell receptor beta chains below, sequenced in a study of graft-versus-host responses after intestinal transplantation. The antigens of these receptors remain unknown. Only in-frame clones appear in the TCRdb table, and some are missing; sequencing was by immunoSEQ multiplex PCR. The sample lists about 90,000 clones; just under 95% were seen once. The material was unstimulated CD8+ T cells sorted from spleen or lymph node cells, obtained before intestinal transplant. The origin of the receptors is a human donor who received an intestinal transplant.

This chain links TRBV4-1 with TRBJ2-3; D uncertain. V was pared by 1 base and J by 0 bases, with 11 bases between. The CDR3 length is 16 residues. The V gene's germline CDR1 is MGHRA and CDR2 YSYEKL. The CDR3, as DNA: TGCGCCAGCAGCCAAGTCACGTACCTAAGCACAGATACGCAGTATTTT. It is translated as CASSQVTYLSTDTQYF.

The chain carries TRBV27 and TRBJ2-7, with TRBD2 matching 11 bases. Germline CDR1 is MNHEY and CDR2 is SMNVEV (reference sequence). CDR3 length: 15 amino acids. The V gene end was trimmed by 8 bases and the J gene end by 3 bases; junction bases not matched to a gene: 9. CDR3 protein: CASGLAGGSFYEQYF. The CDR3 nucleotides are TGTGCCAGCGGGTTAGCGGGAGGGAGCTTCTACGAGCAGTACTTC.

V gene TRBV5-1 combines with J gene TRBJ2-1; 11 nucleotides line up with TRBD2. Germline CDR1 reads SGHRS; CDR2 reads YFSETQ. The CDR3 consists of 15 residues. Trimming removed 9 bases from V and 3 bases from J; junction bases left unmatched: 8. CDR3: CATSLGTSGYNEQFF. CDR3 nucleotides: TGCGCCACCTCACTCGGGACTAGCGGCTACAATGAGCAGTTCTTC. The full variable domain, rest sourced from reference TRBV5-1 and TRBJ2-1, is KAGVTQTPRYLIKTRGQQVTLSCSPISGHRSVSWYQQTPGQGLQFLFEYFSETQRNKGNFPGRFSGRQFSNSRSEMNVSTLELGDSALYLCATSLGTSGYNEQFFGPGTRLTVL.

This chain links TRBV4-3 with TRBJ2-5, with 8 bases fitting TRBD2. The CDR3 is made up of 15 amino acids. The J segment lost 1 base and the V segment lost 2 bases, leaving 3 bases of the junction unmatched. In germline, CDR1 is LGHNA, CDR2 YSLEER. CDR3 nucleotide sequence: TGCGCCAGCAGCCAACATCGGGGGGGCCAAGAGACCCAGTACTTC. It translates to CASSQHRGGQETQYF.

This clone was recorded only once. V usage is TRBV27 and J usage is TRBJ2-7; TRBD1 aligns across 8 bases. J was trimmed by 3 bases and V by 5 bases; bases with no gene match: 6. This CDR3 has 14 residues. Germline V gene sequence: CDR1 MNHEY, CDR2 SMNVEV (reference sequence). As DNA, the CDR3 is TGTGCCAGCAGTCCCCGGGACAGGAACTACGAGCAGTACTTC. It yields the protein CASSPRDRNYEQYF.